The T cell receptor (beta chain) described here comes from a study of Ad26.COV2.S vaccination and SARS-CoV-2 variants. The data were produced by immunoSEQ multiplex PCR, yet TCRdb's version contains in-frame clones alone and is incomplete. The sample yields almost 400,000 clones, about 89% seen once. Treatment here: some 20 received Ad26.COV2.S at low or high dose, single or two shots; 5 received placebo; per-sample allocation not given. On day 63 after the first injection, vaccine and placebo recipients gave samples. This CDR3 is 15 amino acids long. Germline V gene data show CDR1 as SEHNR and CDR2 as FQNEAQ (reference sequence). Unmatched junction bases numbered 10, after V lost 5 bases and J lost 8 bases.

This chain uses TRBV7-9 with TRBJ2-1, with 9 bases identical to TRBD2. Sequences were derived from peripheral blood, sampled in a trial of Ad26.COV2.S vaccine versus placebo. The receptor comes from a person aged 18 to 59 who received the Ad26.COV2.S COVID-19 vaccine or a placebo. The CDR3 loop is CASSPFGTSKYEQFF. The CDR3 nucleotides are TGTGCCAGCAGCCCCTTCGGGACTAGCAAATATGAGCAGTTCTTC.